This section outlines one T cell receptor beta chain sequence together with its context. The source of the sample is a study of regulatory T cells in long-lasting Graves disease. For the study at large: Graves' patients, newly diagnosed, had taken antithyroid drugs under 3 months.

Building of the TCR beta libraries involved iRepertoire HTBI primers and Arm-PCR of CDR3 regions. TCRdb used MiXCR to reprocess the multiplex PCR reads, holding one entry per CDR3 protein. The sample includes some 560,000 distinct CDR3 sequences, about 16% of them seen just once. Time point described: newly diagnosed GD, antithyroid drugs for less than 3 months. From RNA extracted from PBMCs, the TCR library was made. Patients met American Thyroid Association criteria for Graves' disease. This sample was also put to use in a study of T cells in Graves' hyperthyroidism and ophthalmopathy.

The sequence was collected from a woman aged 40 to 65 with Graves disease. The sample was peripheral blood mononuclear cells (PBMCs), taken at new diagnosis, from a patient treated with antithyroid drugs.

The CDR3 DNA reads TGTGCCAGCAGCCAATTCCCCGGGACTTATAATTCACCCCTCCACTTT. Translation: CASSQFPGTYNSPLHF. The V gene is TRBV4-2, the J gene TRBJ1-6, with a weak D call TRBD1 (5 bases). Trimming shortened V by 2 bases and J by 4 bases, and 12 bases separated the two germline ends. The length of the CDR3 is 16 residues. Germline loops: CDR1 LGHNA, CDR2 YNFKEQ.